Listed below are T cell receptor beta chains from one sample, sequenced in a study of T cell changes during pregnancy in multiple sclerosis. Produced via immunoSEQ multiplex PCR; TCRdb's table is partial and in-frame only. The table lists approximately 50,000 clones, roughly nine tenths of them singletons. Sequenced material: CD4+ T cells from peripheral blood mononuclear cells, taken after pregnancy. These receptors came from a female donor with multiple sclerosis, enrolled in a pregnancy study. The CDR3 runs from the conserved cysteine through the conserved F or W. The order of the fields is J gene, V gene, clone size, D gene, CDR3 protein, CDR3 DNA. A D gene is named only where the DNA matches it firmly. A row's size may be missing; if present it is once, few, many or a size class.

>TRBJ2-5|TRBV4-1|-|-
CASSQDLTGRETQYF
TGCGCCAGCAGCCAAGATCTTACAGGGAGAGAGACCCAGTACTTC
>TRBJ2-7|TRBV15|-|-
CATSRETGVSYEQYF
TGTGCCACCAGCAGAGAGACCGGGGTCTCCTACGAGCAGTACTTC
>TRBJ1-1|TRBV10-1|few|TRBD1
CASSGPGQGTNTEAFF
TGCGCCAGCAGTGGACCGGGACAGGGCACTAACACTGAAGCTTTCTTT
>TRBJ2-3|TRBV5-1|-|TRBD2
CASSLTLAGTPDTQYF
TGCGCCAGCAGCTTGACCCTAGCGGGGACCCCAGATACGCAGTATTTT
>TRBJ2-5|TRBV5-6|-|TRBD1
CASSLTGTGKETQYF
TGTGCCAGCAGCTTGACCGGGACAGGGAAAGAGACCCAGTACTTC
>TRBJ2-5|TRBV9|-|TRBD2
CASTPSGRAGETQYF
TGTGCCAGCACGCCTAGCGGGAGGGCCGGAGAGACCCAGTACTTC
>TRBJ1-2|TRBV25-1|-|TRBD1
CASTLGQGGNGYTF
TGTGCCAGCACCTTGGGACAGGGGGGGAATGGCTACACCTTC
>TRBJ2-5|TRBV5-1|-|-
CASSLYQAKETQYF
TGCGCCAGCAGCTTGTATCAGGCGAAAGAGACCCAGTACTTC
>TRBJ1-4|TRBV5-1|-|-
CASSFSGVRGEKLFF
TGCGCCAGCAGCTTTTCAGGGGTGAGAGGAGAAAAACTGTTTTTT
>TRBJ2-3|TRBV18|-|-
CASSPPTVGDTQYF
TGTGCCAGCTCACCACCGACAGTCGGAGATACGCAGTATTTT
>TRBJ2-1|TRBV7-2|-|-
CASSPTRTSDEQFF
TGTGCCAGCAGCCCAACTAGAACGAGCGATGAGCAGTTCTTC
>TRBJ2-3|TRBV11-2|-|-
CASSPVRGGTDTQYF
TGTGCCAGCAGTCCAGTAAGGGGTGGCACAGATACGCAGTATTTT
>TRBJ1-2|TRBV5-1|-|TRBD1
CASSLGQGFSYGYTF
TGCGCCAGCAGCTTGGGACAGGGGTTTAGCTATGGCTACACCTTC
>TRBJ2-4|TRBV30|-|TRBD1
CAWSVKGQGNIQYF
TGTGCCTGGAGTGTGAAGGGACAGGGGAACATTCAGTACTTC
>TRBJ1-1|TRBV28|-|TRBD1
CASKIWTGRVLRTEAFF
TGTGCCAGCAAAATTTGGACAGGGAGAGTGTTAAGGACTGAAGCTTTCTTT
>TRBJ2-1|TRBV18|once|-
CASSPLPGALVEQFF
TGTGCCAGCTCACCACTTCCGGGAGCGTTGGTTGAGCAGTTCTTC
>TRBJ2-1|TRBV5-4|-|-
CASSRSLGPRDGNEQFF
TGTGCCAGCAGTCGGAGCTTAGGGCCTCGGGATGGCAATGAGCAGTTCTTC